One and the same sample provided the 15 T cell receptor beta chains below, sequenced in a study of neurological immune-mediated disorders. TCRdb reprocessed the 5' RACE reads with MiXCR, giving one entry per CDR3 protein. The sample contains approximately 31,000 distinct CDR3 sequences, about 4.8% of which appear only once. The sequencing sample was made of PBMCs. The receptors originated from a man younger than 30 in good health.

The table lists this clonotype with many counts. The chain uses TRBV20-1 and TRBJ2-6; D call uncertain. The CDR3 loop spans 16 amino acids. V shed 0 bases and J shed 0 bases, with 9 bases lying between them. CDR1 DFQATT and CDR2 SNEGSKA come from the germline V gene (reference sequence). Here the CDR3 DNA reads TGCAGTGCTAGAGATCGGCCCGTCTCTGGGGCCAACGTCCTGACTTTC. This sequence encodes CSARDRPVSGANVLTF.

This clonotype was observed many times. The chain combines TRBV6-6 with TRBJ2-2, with 10 bases lining up with TRBD2. Germline V gives CDR1 MNHNY, CDR2 SVGAGI (reference sequence). V was clipped by 2 bases and J by 6 bases; unmatched bases: 9. The CDR3 is made up of 17 amino acids. The CDR3 coding sequence is TGTGCCAGCAGTTACCCCCGGCAGCGGGGGGGCTCCGGGGAGCTGTTTTTT. Its translation is CASSYPRQRGGSGELFF.

This clonotype was seen at least ten times. The CDR3 here is CASSSTVGEQYF. CDR3 in DNA: TGCGCCAGCAGCTCGACAGTGGGCGAGCAGTACTTC. The V gene is TRBV5-1, the J gene TRBJ2-7; a weak D match, TRBD1 (5 bases). Germline CDR1 SGHRS, CDR2 YFSETQ. The V and J ends lost 3 bases and 6 bases respectively, with 10 bases between them. The CDR3 totals 12 residues.

At least ten counts were recorded for this clonotype. The chain recombines TRBV7-2 with TRBJ1-2; maybe TRBD1 (5 bases). There are 13 residues in the CDR3. The germline CDR1 and CDR2 sequences are SGHTA and FQGNSA. V was shortened by 5 bases and J by 3 bases, with 10 bases between the two germline ends. The CDR3 here is CASSPGTDYGYTF. CDR3 nucleotides: TGTGCCAGCAGCCCCGGGACCGACTATGGCTACACCTTC.

This clonotype has ten or more counts. The chain employs TRBV5-1 and TRBJ1-2; no firm D call. The germline CDR1 and CDR2 sequences are SGHRS and YFSETQ. Trimming left V 0 bases short and J 5 bases short, with 11 bases between. The CDR3 is made up of 14 amino acids. Here the CDR3 reads CASSLDGRPYGYTF. In DNA form, the CDR3 reads TGCGCCAGCAGCTTGGATGGCAGGCCTTATGGCTACACCTTC.

This clonotype has a count of ten or more. This chain connects TRBV14 to TRBJ1-2; D may be TRBD1 (5 bases). Germline V gene sequence: CDR1 SGHDN, CDR2 FVKESK. The CDR3 has 12 amino acids. The V end was cut by 5 bases, the J end by 2 bases, with 6 bases between. DNA for the CDR3: TGTGCCAGCAGCTGGGACAACTATGGCTACACCTTC. Its translation: CASSWDNYGYTF.

This clonotype was recorded many times. CDR3 DNA: TGTGCCAGCAGCCCCGGGGCGGGGGGGAGGAGCACAGATACGCAGTATTTT. Translation: CASSPGAGGRSTDTQYF. This chain connects TRBV12-3 or TRBV12-4 to TRBJ2-3, with 9 bases aligning to TRBD2. The V segment lost 6 bases and the J segment 0 bases; nucleotides outside the gene matches: 10. CDR3 length: 17 residues.

Ten or more counts support this clonotype. One junction end disagrees with the germline gene, perhaps due to a read error. The V call is TRBV27, the J call TRBJ2-1, with 9 bases matching TRBD2. CDR3 length: 14 amino acids. CDR1 MNHEY and CDR2 SMNVEV come from the germline V gene (reference sequence). The CDR3 protein is CASKGGGVYYEQFF. CDR3 DNA sequence: TGTGCCAGCAAGGGCGGGGGGGTCTACTATGAGCAGTTCTTC.

This sequence joins TRBV5-6 and TRBJ2-7; D is unclear. Trimming left V 1 base short and J 2 bases short, with 16 bases between. Germline assignment: CDR1 SGHDT and CDR2 YYEEEE. This CDR3 spans 16 amino acids. CDR3 residues: CASSLSVGYATYEQYF. For the CDR3, the DNA is TGTGCCAGCAGCTTGTCCGTTGGGTACGCGACCTACGAGCAGTACTTC. Combining the CDR3 with reference TRBV5-6 and TRBJ2-7 gives the whole variable domain DAGVTQSPTHLIKTRGQQVTLRCSPKSGHDTVSWYQQALGQGPQFIFQYYEEEERQRGNFPDRFSGHQFPNYSSELNVNALLLGDSALYLCASSLSVGYATYEQYFGPGTRLTVT.

This clonotype occurred many times. The chain couples TRBV12-3 or TRBV12-4 to TRBJ1-1, with 7 bases matching TRBD1. V shed 5 bases and J 2 bases; nucleotides not matched to a gene: 5. The CDR3 sequence is 14 residues long. The CDR3 DNA follows: TGTGCCAGCAGTACCCGACAGGGAAACACTGAAGCTTTCTTT. It encodes CASSTRQGNTEAFF.

This clonotype was seen ten or more times. J is TRBJ2-2 and V is TRBV2; TRBD1 matches at 7 bases. CDR1 SNHLY and CDR2 FYNNEI come from the germline V gene. This CDR3 is built from 13 residues. The trim removed 6 bases at V and 6 bases at J, leaving 4 bases unmatched. CDR3 nucleotide sequence: TGTGCCAGCAGACCGACAGGGTCCGGGGAGCTGTTTTTT. This codes for CASRPTGSGELFF.

The sample holds many counts of this clonotype. This rearrangement joins TRBV5-8 to TRBJ1-1; D unresolved. The germline V gene has CDR1 SGHTS and CDR2 YDEGEE. This CDR3 has 15 residues. Between the trimmed V and J ends, which lost 4 bases and 1 base, there was a span of 14 bases. The CDR3 reads CASSVVTKANTEAFF. The CDR3 nucleotides are TGTGCCAGCAGCGTAGTCACGAAGGCGAACACTGAAGCTTTCTTT.

At least ten counts were recorded for this clonotype. This chain joins TRBV6-5 and TRBJ1-2; weak D call: TRBD1 (5 bases). The germline gives CDR1 MNHEY, CDR2 SVGAGI. With 6 bases removed from V and 2 bases from J, the gap between germline ends came to 16 bases. The CDR3 is made up of 15 amino acids. The CDR3 nucleotides are TGTGCCAGCAGCCCCGGTGGGGGAACGAACTATGGCTACACCTTC. Translation gives CASSPGGGTNYGYTF.

This sequence joins TRBV12-3 or TRBV12-4 and TRBJ2-7; D is unclear. This CDR3 spans 17 amino acids. V lost 4 bases and J lost 0, with 19 bases in between. The CDR3 nucleotides read TGTGCCAGCAGTTCTGCTAACTATGGCTACCTCTCCTACGAGCAGTACTTC. This gives the protein CASSSANYGYLSYEQYF.

The table lists this clonotype with many counts. V is TRBV19 and J is TRBJ1-4; D unresolved. The CDR3 sequence is 14 residues long. Trimming removed 7 bases from V and 3 bases from J, with 12 bases in between. Germline CDR1 is LNHDA and CDR2 is SQIVND (reference sequence). CDR3 in amino acids: CASNHGEANEKLFF. The CDR3 DNA follows: TGTGCCAGTAACCACGGGGAGGCTAATGAAAAACTGTTTTTT. The full variable domain, its missing parts supplied by reference TRBV19 and TRBJ1-4, is DGGITQSPKYLFRKEGQNVTLSCEQNLNHDAMYWYRQDPGQGLRLIYYSQIVNDFQKGDIAEGYSVSREKKESFPLTVTSAQKNPTAFYLCASNHGEANEKLFFGSGTQLSVL.